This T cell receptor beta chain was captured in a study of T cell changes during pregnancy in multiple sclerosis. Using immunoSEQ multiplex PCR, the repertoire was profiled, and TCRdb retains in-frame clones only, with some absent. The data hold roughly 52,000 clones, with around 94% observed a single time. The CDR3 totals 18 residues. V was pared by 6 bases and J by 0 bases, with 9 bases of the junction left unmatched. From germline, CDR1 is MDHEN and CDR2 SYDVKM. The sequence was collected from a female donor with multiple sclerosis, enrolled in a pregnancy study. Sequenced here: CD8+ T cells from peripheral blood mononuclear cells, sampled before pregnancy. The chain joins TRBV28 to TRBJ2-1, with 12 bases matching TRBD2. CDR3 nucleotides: TGTGCCAGCAGCCTCGGGACTAGCGGGCCCAGCTCCTACAATGAGCAGTTCTTC. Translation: CASSLGTSGPSSYNEQFF.